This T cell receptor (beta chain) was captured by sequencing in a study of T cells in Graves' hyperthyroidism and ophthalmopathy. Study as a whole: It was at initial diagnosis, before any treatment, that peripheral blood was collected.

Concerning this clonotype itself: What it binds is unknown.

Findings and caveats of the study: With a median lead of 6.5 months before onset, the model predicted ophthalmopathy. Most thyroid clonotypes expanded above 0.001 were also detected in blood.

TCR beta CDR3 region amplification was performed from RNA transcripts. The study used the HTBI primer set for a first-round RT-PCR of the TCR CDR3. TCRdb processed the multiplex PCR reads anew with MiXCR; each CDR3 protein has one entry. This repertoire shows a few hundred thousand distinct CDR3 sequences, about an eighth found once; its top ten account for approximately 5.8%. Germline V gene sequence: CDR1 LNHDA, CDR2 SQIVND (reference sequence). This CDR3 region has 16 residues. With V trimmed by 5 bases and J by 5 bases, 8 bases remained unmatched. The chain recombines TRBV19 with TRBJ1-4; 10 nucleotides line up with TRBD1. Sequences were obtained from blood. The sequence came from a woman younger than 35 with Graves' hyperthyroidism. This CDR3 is CASSYGTGVWNEKLFF. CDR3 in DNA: TGTGCCAGTAGTTACGGGACAGGGGTTTGGAATGAAAAACTGTTTTTT.